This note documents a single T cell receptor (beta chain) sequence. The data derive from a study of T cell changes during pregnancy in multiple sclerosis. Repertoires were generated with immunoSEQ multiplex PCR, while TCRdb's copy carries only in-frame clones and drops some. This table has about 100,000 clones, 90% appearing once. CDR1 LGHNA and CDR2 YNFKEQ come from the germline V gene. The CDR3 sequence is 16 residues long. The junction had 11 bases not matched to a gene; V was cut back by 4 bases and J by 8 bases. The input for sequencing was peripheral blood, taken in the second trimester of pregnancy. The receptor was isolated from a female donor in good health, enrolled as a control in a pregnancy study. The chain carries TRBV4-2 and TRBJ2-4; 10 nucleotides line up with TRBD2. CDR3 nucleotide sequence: TGTGCCAGCAGCCCTAGCGGGGGCCCCCTGGGAGACATTCAGTACTTC. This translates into CASSPSGGPLGDIQYF.